These 18 T cell receptor beta chains originate from one sample sequenced in a study of Ad26.COV2.S vaccination and SARS-CoV-2 variants. The table came from immunoSEQ multiplex PCR; TCRdb's copy has only in-frame clones and leaves some out. The sample includes roughly 300,000 clones, 80% to 90% of them seen just once. Treatment meaning: around 19 received Ad26.COV2.S at low or high dose, single or two shots; several received placebo; per-sample allocation not given. It was on day 63 after the first vaccine or placebo injection that samples were taken. Sequenced material: peripheral blood, taken in a trial of Ad26.COV2.S vaccine versus placebo. The source of these receptors is a person aged 18-65 years who received the Ad26.COV2.S COVID-19 vaccine or a placebo.

The chain employs TRBV15 and TRBJ2-7; D is unclear. V dropped 5 bases and J dropped 4 bases, with 27 bases sitting between them. This CDR3 is built from 18 residues. Germline V gene data show CDR1 as LNHNV and CDR2 as YYDKDF (reference sequence). CDR3 region: CATSEVTYSPGNWYEQYF. For the CDR3, the DNA is TGTGCCACCAGCGAAGTCACTTACAGCCCCGGAAATTGGTACGAGCAGTACTTC.

A word on this clone: The sample carries other DNA sequences with the same CDR3. This chain links TRBV18 with TRBJ1-5; D is uncertain. The CDR3 is made up of 12 amino acids. Deletions cut 4 bases from V and 3 bases from J, with 4 bases between. Germline CDR1 reads KGHSH; CDR2 reads LQKENI. The CDR3 nucleotides read TGTGCCAGCTCACGAGACAATCAGCCCCAGCATTTT. This sequence encodes CASSRDNQPQHF.

CDR3 DNA sequence: TGTGCCAGCAGCCGGGGGGGGTTCTACGAGCAGTACTTC. Encoded protein: CASSRGGFYEQYF. V and J are TRBV3-1 (or the pseudogene TRBV3-2) and TRBJ2-7; 7 positions match TRBD2. Germline loops: CDR1 LGHDT, CDR2 YNNKEL (reference sequence). CDR3 length: 13 amino acids. The junction had 3 bases not matched to a gene; V was cut back by 4 bases and J by 3 bases.

The chain carries TRBV19 and TRBJ1-1; possible D gene TRBD1, 5 bases. Germline assignment: CDR1 LNHDA and CDR2 SQIVND (reference sequence). Trimming stripped 7 bases from V and 8 bases from J, with 14 bases between. The CDR3 spans 12 residues. For the CDR3, the DNA is TGTGCCAGTAAGTCAGGCGGGACGGAAGCTTTCTTT. Translated: CASKSGGTEAFF.

The chain couples TRBV11-2 to TRBJ2-7, with D possibly matching TRBD2 (6 bases). Trimming took 2 bases from V and 5 from J, leaving 13 bases between them. The CDR3 loop spans 14 amino acids. Germline V gene sequence: CDR1 SGHAT, CDR2 FQNNGV. In DNA form, the CDR3 reads TGTGCCAGCAGCTTACAACGGGAGAACCACGAGCAGTACTTC. Protein sequence: CASSLQRENHEQYF.

V gene TRBV7-9 combines with J gene TRBJ2-2; maybe TRBD2 (5 bases). The ends were cut back, 5 bases at V and 3 bases at J, with 19 bases in the middle. The CDR3 has 17 amino acids. Per the germline V gene, CDR1 is SEHNR and CDR2 is FQNEAQ (reference sequence). The CDR3 region has the DNA TGTGCCAGCAGCCTACTGGGGTCGGGGTTTGACACCGGGGAGCTGTTTTTT. Amino acid sequence: CASSLLGSGFDTGELFF.

CDR3 coding DNA: TGTGCCAGCAGTTACTTCGGGTACGAGCAGTACTTC. It encodes CASSYFGYEQYF. The chain links TRBV6-2 or TRBV6-3 to TRBJ2-7; D is uncertain. The V gene lost 1 base and the J gene lost 4 bases, with 5 bases spanning the gap. CDR1 is MNHEY and CDR2 is SVGEGT in the germline V gene. This CDR3 contains 12 residues.

The gene calls are TRBV3-1 (or the pseudogene TRBV3-2) and TRBJ1-4; tentatively, D is TRBD1 (5 bases). In germline, CDR1 is LGHDT, CDR2 YNNKEL (reference sequence). The length of the CDR3 is 14 residues. Trimming stripped 2 bases from V and 6 bases from J, with 10 bases between. CDR3 sequence: CASSQRGSYEKLFF. The CDR3 nucleotides read TGTGCCAGCAGCCAAAGGGGTTCGTATGAAAAACTGTTTTTT.

This clone was detected only once. This chain links TRBV7-8 with TRBJ2-3; 14 bases fit TRBD2. After removal of 7 bases from V and 4 bases from J, the junction contained 7 bases not matched to a gene. Germline lookup yields CDR1 SGHVS and CDR2 FQNEAQ. The CDR3 sequence is 16 residues long. The chain's CDR3 is CASIKGTSGSSDTQYF. For the CDR3, the DNA is TGTGCCAGCATCAAAGGGACTAGCGGGAGCTCAGATACGCAGTATTTT. The whole variable domain, remainder taken from reference TRBV7-8 and TRBJ2-3, is GAGVSQSPRYKVAKRGQDVALRCDPISGHVSLFWYQQALGQGPEFLTYFQNEAQLDKSGLPSDRFFAERPEGSVSTLKIQRTQQEDSAVYLCASIKGTSGSSDTQYFGPGTRLTVL.

This clone appeared a single time. This chain uses TRBV11-2 with TRBJ2-5; unclear D gene. Germline V gene sequence: CDR1 SGHAT, CDR2 FQNNGV. V lost 0 bases, J lost 0 bases, and 2 bases lay in between. The CDR3 has 13 residues. The CDR3 bases are TGTGCCAGCAGCTTAGACAACCAAGAGACCCAGTACTTC. Its protein product is CASSLDNQETQYF.

The chain has TRBV27 and TRBJ2-3; D gene uncertain. This CDR3 spans 14 amino acids. The V end lost 6 bases, the J end lost 0 bases, and 10 bases lay between the germline ends. Germline V CDR1 and CDR2: MNHEY, SMNVEV (reference sequence). CDR3 sequence reads: CASSQMRSTDTQYF. For the CDR3, the DNA is TGTGCCAGCAGCCAGATGAGAAGCACAGATACGCAGTATTTT.

About this clone itself: At the DNA level, this CDR3 is encoded by other sequences in the same sample as well. V is TRBV5-1 and J is TRBJ1-1; D not resolved. CDR1 and CDR2 from the germline V gene are SGHRS and YFSETQ. The CDR3 sequence is 14 residues long. V was pared by 4 bases and J by 2 bases, with 12 bases between. In DNA form, the CDR3 reads TGCGCCAGCAGCCCGGACGGCCTAAACACTGAAGCTTTCTTT. Translating gives CASSPDGLNTEAFF.

The chain uses TRBV18 and TRBJ2-1; 9 bases align to TRBD2. Germline CDR1 is KGHSH and CDR2 is LQKENI. Trimming cost V 3 bases and J 0 bases; bases outside gene matches: 3. There are 16 residues in the CDR3. The DNA for the CDR3 is TGTGCCAGCTCACCCAATAGCGGGAGCTCCTACAATGAGCAGTTCTTC. This encodes CASSPNSGSSYNEQFF.

Here the CDR3 DNA reads TGTGCCAGCAGCTCAATACGACCACAGGGCAGGAACACTGAAGCTTTCTTT. This codes for CASSSIRPQGRNTEAFF. The rearrangement joins TRBV13 to TRBJ1-1, with a possible D match to TRBD1 (6 bases). Germline loops: CDR1 PRHDT, CDR2 FYEKMQ (reference sequence). This CDR3 has 17 amino acids. Trimming removed 4 bases from V and 1 base from J, with 19 bases in between.

The rearrangement joins TRBV7-2 to TRBJ2-7; D gene unclear. The germline V gene encodes CDR1 SGHTA and CDR2 FQGNSA. V dropped 2 bases and J dropped 7 bases, with 15 bases sitting between them. The CDR3 runs 14 residues. The CDR3 is CASSLRRPVGEQYF. The CDR3 bases are TGTGCCAGCAGCTTAAGGCGGCCAGTCGGAGAGCAGTACTTC. Combining the CDR3 with reference TRBV7-2 and TRBJ2-7 gives the whole variable domain GAGVSQSPSNKVTEKGKDVELRCDPISGHTALYWYRQSLGQGLEFLIYFQGNSAPDKSGLPSDRFSAERTGGSVSTLTIQRTQQEDSAVYLCASSLRRPVGEQYFGPGTRLTVT.

The V gene is TRBV24-1, the J gene TRBJ1-4, with 11 bases that match TRBD1. Germline V gene lookup returns CDR1 KGHDR and CDR2 SFDVKD. V gave up 7 bases and J gave up 5 bases; unmatched junction bases: 5. This CDR3 region has 15 residues. The CDR3 nucleotides are TGTGCCACCAGGGACAGGGGGCGAGGCAATGAAAAACTGTTTTTT. Translation: CATRDRGRGNEKLFF.

The rearrangement links TRBV7-2 to TRBJ2-7; 7 nucleotides agree with TRBD1. Unmatched junction bases numbered 9, after V lost 4 bases and J lost 0 bases. The germline gives CDR1 SGHTA, CDR2 FQGNSA. The CDR3 contains 16 residues. The CDR3 sequence: CASSSYGTAGSYEQYF. CDR3 coding DNA: TGTGCCAGCAGCTCCTACGGGACAGCAGGCTCCTACGAGCAGTACTTC.

V and J are TRBV19 and TRBJ2-2, with D maybe TRBD2 (7 bases). The CDR3 runs 15 residues. Germline loops: CDR1 LNHDA, CDR2 SQIVND (reference sequence). The CDR3 coding sequence is TGTGCAACCACGGCGGGGGCGGGAGACACCGGGGAGCTGTTTTTT. This gives the protein CATTAGAGDTGELFF. Variable domain in full (rest from reference TRBV19 and TRBJ2-2): DGGITQSPKYLFRKEGQNVTLSCEQNLNHDAMYWYRQDPGQGLRLIYYSQIVNDFQKGDIAEGYSVSREKKESFPLTVTSAQKNPTAFYLCATTAGAGDTGELFFGEGSRLTVL.